The source of this TCR beta chain is a study of blood T cell repertoires in COVID-19. Across the study: Whether acute or convalescent, the COVID-19 samples came from the United States, Italy and Spain. PBMCs, B-cell-depleted T cells, or T cells were the source of the cDNA or gDNA that made up the material.

In the authors' methods: The authors estimated nucleated cell counts from reference gene primer amplification. TCRdb's table, derived via immunoSEQ multiplex PCR, lists solely in-frame clones and lacks some. V and J calls and clone size are those listed in that table; D and trimming were worked out from the DNA. The table has 200,000 to 250,000 clones, around 82% seen once. This CDR3 contains 16 residues. V was clipped by 6 bases and J by 0 bases; unmatched bases: 5. Germline V gives CDR1 MDHEN, CDR2 SYDVKM. The V and J genes are TRBV28 and TRBJ1-6, with 7 bases that match TRBD1. The sequenced sample consisted of peripheral blood. This receptor was taken from a woman of 80 years or more with acute or convalescent COVID-19. CDR3 DNA: TGTGCCAGCAGAGGGGGCGGAGCCTCCTATAATTCACCCCTCCACTTT. Its translation is CASRGGGASYNSPLHF.